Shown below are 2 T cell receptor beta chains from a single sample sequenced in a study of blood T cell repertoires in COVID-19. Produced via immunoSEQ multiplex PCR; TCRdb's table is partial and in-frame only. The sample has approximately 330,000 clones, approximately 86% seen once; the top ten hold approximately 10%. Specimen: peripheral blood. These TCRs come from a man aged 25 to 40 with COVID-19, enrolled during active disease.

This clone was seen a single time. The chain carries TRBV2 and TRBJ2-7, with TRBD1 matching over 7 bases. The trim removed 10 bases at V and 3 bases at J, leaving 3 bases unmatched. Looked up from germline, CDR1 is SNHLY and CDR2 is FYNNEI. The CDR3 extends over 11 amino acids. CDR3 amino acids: CATRQGYEQYF. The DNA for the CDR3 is TGTGCCACCAGACAGGGCTACGAGCAGTACTTC.

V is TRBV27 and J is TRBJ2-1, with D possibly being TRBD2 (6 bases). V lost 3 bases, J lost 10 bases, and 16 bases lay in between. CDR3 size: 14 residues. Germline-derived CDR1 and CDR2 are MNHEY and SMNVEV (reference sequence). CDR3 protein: CASSLGRDGGEQFF. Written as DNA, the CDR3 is TGTGCCAGCAGTTTGGGGCGGGATGGAGGCGAGCAGTTCTTC.